The present entry profiles one TCR beta chain with its context. This sample was included in a study of cytomegalovirus exposure and HLA in healthy donors. Primers included in the PCR were 60 Vbeta and 13 Jbeta primers. This table comes from immunoSEQ multiplex PCR, and its TCRdb copy is limited to in-frame clones, with some not included. This sample has around 140,000 clones, with approximately 80% found just once. Germline V gene data show CDR1 as MDHEN and CDR2 as SYDVKM. V gave up 6 bases and J gave up 2 bases, with 5 bases separating them. The CDR3 is 12 residues long. The V gene is TRBV28, the J gene TRBJ2-1; no clear D. This receptor was identified in a woman aged 40 to 49 in good health and CMV-seropositive. What was sequenced was PBMCs. The CDR3 spells CASSQTYNEQFF. Here the CDR3 DNA reads TGTGCCAGCAGCCAAACCTACAATGAGCAGTTCTTC.